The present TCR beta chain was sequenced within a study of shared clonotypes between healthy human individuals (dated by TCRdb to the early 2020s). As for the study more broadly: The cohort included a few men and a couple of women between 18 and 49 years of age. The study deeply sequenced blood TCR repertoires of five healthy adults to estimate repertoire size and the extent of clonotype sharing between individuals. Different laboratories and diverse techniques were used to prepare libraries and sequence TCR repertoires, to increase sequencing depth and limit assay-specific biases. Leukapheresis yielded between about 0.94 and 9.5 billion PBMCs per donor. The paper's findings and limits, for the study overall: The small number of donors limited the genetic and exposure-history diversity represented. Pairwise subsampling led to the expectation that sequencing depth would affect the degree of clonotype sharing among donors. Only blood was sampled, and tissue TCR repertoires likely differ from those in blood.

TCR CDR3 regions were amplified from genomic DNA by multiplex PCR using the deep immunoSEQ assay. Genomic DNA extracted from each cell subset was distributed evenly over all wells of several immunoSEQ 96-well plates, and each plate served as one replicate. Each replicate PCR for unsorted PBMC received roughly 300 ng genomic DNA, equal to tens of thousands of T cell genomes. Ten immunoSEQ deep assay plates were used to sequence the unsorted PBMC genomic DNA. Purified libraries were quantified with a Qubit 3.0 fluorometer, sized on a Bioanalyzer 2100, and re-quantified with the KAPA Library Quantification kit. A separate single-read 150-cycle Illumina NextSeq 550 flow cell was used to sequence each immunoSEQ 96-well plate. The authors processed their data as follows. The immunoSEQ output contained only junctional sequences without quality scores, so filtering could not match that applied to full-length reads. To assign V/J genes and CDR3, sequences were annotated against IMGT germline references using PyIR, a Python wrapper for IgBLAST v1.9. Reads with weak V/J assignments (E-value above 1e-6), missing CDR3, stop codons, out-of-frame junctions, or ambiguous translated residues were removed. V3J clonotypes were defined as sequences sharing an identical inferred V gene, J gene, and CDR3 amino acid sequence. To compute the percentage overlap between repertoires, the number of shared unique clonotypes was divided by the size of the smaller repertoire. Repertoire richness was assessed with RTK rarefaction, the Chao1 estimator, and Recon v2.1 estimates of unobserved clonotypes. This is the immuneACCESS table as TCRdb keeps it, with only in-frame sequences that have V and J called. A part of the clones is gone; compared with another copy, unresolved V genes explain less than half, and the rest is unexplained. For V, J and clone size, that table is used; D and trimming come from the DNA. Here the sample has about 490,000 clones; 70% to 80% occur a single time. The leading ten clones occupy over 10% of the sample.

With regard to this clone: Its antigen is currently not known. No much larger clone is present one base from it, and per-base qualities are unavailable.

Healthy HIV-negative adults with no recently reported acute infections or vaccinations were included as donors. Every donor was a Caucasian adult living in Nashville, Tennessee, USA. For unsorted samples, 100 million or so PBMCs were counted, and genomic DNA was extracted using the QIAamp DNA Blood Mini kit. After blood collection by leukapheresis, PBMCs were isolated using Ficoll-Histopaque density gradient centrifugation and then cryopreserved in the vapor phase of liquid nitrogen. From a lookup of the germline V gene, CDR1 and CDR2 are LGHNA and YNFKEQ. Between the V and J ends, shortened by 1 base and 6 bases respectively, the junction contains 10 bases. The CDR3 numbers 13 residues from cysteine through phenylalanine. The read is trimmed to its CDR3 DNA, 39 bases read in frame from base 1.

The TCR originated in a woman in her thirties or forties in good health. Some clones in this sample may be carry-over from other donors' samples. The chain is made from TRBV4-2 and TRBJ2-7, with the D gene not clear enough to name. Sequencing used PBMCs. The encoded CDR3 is CASSQGGRPEQYF. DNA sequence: TGTGCCAGCAGCCAAGGCGGTAGACCCGAGCAGTACTTC.